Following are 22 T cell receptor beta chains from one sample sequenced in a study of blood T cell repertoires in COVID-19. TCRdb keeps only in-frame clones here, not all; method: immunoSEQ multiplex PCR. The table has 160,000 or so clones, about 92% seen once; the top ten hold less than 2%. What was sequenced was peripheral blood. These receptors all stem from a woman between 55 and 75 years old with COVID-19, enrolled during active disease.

The CDR3 region is CASSQVGGANEQYF. The DNA for the CDR3 is TGTGCCAGCAGCCAAGTTGGTGGAGCTAACGAGCAGTACTTC. The rearrangement uses TRBV4-2 and TRBJ2-7; the D is unclear. The CDR3 has 14 amino acids. Germline CDR1 and CDR2: LGHNA and YNFKEQ. V was shortened by 1 base and J by 5 bases, with 12 bases between the two germline ends.

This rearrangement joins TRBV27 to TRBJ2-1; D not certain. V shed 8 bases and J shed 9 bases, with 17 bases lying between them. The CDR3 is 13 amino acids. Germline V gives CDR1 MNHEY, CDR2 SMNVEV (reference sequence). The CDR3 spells CASGLRSESEQFF. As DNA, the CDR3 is TGTGCCAGCGGCCTCCGCAGCGAATCTGAGCAGTTCTTC.

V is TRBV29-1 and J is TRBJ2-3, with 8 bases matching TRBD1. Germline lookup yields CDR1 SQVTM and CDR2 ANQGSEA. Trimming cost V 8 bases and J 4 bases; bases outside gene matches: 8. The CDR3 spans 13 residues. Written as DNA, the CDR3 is TGCAGCCCGGACAGGGTTTGGGCAGATACGCAGTATTTT. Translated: CSPDRVWADTQYF.

CDR3 coding DNA: TGTGCCAGCAGCGTCGGGACAGGGAATAATTCACCCCTCCACTTT. Translation gives CASSVGTGNNSPLHF. V usage is TRBV9 and J usage is TRBJ1-6; 9 bases align to TRBD1. Losses at the gene ends were 2 bases for V and 5 bases for J; bases not matched to a gene: 2. The CDR3 loop spans 15 amino acids. From germline, CDR1 is SGDLS and CDR2 YYNGEE.

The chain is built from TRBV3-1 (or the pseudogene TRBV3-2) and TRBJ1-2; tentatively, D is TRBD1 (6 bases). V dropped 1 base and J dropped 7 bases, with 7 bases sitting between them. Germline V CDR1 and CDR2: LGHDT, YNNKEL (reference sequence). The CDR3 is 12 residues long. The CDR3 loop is CASSQVGGGYTF. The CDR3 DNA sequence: TGTGCCAGCAGCCAAGTAGGGGGTGGCTACACCTTC.

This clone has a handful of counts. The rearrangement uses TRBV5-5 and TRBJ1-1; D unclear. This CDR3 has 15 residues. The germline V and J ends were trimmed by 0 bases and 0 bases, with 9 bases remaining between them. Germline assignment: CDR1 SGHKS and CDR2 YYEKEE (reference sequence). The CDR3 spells CASSLATDMNTEAFF. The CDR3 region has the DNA TGTGCCAGCAGCTTGGCTACAGATATGAACACTGAAGCTTTCTTT.

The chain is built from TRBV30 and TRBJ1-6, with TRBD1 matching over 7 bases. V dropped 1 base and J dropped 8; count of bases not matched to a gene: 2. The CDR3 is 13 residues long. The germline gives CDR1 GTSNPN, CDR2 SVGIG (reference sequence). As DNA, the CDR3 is TGTGCCTGGAGTGGAGACAGGGATTCACCCCTCCACTTT. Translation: CAWSGDRDSPLHF.

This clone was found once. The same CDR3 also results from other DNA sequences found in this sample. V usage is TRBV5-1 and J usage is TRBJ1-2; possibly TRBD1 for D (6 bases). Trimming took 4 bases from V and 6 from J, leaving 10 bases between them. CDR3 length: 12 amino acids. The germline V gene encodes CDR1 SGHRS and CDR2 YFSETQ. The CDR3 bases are TGCGCCAGCAGCCTACAGGGTGATGGCTACACCTTC. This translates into CASSLQGDGYTF.

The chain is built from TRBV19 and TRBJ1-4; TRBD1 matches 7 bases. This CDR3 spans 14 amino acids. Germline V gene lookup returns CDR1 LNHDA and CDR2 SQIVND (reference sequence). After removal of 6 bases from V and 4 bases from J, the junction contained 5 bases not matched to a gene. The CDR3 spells CASRRQGRNEKLFF. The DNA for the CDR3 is TGTGCCAGTAGACGACAGGGCCGTAATGAAAAACTGTTTTTT.

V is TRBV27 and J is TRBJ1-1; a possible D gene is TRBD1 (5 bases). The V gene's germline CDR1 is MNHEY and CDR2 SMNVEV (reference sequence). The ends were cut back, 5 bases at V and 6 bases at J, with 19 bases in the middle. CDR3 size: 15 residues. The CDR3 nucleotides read TGTGCCAGCAGTACAAGGGCGGGGCGAGGGGCTGAAGCTTTCTTT. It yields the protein CASSTRAGRGAEAFF.

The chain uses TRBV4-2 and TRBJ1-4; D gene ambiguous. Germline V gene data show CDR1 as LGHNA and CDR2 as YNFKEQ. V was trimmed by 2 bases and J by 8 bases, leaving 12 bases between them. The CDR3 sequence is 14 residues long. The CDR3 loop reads CASSQHPYREKLFF. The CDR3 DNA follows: TGTGCCAGCAGCCAACACCCTTACCGGGAAAAACTGTTTTTT.

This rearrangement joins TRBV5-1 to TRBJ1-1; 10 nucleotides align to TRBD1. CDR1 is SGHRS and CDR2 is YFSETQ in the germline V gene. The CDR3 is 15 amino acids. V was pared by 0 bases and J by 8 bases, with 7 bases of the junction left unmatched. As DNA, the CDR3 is TGCGCCAGCAGCTTGGCCTCGGGACAGGGGTCGGAAGCTTTCTTT. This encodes CASSLASGQGSEAFF.

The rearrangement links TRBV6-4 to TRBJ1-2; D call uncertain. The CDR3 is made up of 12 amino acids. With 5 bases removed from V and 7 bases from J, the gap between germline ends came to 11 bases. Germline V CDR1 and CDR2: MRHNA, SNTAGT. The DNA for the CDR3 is TGTGCCAGCAGTTCCGGGAATCTTGGCTACACCTTC. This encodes CASSSGNLGYTF.

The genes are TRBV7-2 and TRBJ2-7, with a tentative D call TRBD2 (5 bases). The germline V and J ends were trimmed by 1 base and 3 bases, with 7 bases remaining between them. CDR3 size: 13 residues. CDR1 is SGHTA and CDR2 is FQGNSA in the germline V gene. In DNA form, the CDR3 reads TGTGCCAGCAGCTTAGGGAGGCGCTACGAGCAGTACTTC. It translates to CASSLGRRYEQYF.

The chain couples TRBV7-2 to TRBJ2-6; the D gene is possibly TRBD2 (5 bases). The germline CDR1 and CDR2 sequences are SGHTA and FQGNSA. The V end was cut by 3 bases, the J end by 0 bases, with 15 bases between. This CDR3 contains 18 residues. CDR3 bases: TGTGCCAGCAGCTTTGTGAGTCCGGGGTTCTCTGGGGCCAACGTCCTGACTTTC. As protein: CASSFVSPGFSGANVLTF.

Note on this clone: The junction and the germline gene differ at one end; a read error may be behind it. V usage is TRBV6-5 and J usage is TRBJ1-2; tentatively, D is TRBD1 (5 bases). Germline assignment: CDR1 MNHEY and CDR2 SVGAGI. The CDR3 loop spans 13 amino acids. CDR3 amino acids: CASSVGAKYGYTF. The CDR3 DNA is TGTGCCAGCTCGGTAGGGGCTAAGTATGGCTACACCTTC.

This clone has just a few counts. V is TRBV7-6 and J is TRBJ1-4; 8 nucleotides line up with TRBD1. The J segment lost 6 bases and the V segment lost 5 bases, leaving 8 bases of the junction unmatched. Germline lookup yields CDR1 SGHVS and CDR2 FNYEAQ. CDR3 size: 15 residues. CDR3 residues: CASSATGGPDEKLFF. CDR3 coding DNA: TGTGCCAGCAGCGCCACAGGGGGGCCGGATGAAAAACTGTTTTTT.

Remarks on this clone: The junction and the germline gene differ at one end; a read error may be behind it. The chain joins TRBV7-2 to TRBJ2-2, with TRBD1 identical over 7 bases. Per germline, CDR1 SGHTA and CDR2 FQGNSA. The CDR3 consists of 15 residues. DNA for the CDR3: TGTGCCAGCAGGTTAGACAGGGCTAACACCGGGGAGCTGTTTTTT. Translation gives CASRLDRANTGELFF.

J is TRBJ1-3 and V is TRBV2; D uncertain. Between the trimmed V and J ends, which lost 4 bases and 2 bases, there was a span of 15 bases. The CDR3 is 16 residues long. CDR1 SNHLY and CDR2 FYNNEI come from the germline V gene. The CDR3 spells CASSAVRPRPGNTIYF. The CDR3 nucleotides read TGTGCCAGCAGTGCCGTAAGGCCGCGGCCTGGAAACACCATATATTTT.

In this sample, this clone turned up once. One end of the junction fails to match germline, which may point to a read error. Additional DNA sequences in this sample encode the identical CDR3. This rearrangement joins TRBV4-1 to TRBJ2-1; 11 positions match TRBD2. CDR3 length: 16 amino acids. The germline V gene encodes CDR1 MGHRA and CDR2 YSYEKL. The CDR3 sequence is CASSQGTSGTYNEQFF. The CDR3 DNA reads TGCGCCAGCAGCCAGGGGACTAGCGGAACCTATAATGAGCAGTTCTTC.

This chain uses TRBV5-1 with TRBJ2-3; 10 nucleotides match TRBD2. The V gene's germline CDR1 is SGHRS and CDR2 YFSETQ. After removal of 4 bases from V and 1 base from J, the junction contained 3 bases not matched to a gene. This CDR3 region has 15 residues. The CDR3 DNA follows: TGCGCCAGCAGCAGCGGGGGGGAAGGCACAGATACGCAGTATTTT. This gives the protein CASSSGGEGTDTQYF.

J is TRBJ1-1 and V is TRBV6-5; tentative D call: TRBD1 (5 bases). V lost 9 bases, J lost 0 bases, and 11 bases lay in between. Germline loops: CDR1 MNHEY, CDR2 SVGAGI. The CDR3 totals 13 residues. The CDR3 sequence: CASCGALNTEAFF. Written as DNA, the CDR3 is TGTGCCAGTTGCGGGGCATTGAACACTGAAGCTTTCTTT.